The 2 T cell receptor beta chains below come from one sample, sequenced in a study of T-cell memory formation after mild COVID-19. A single record per CDR3 protein comes from TCRdb applying MiXCR to the 5' RACE reads. There are over 350,000 distinct CDR3 sequences in the sample; about 16% occur only once, and about 22% lies in the top ten. The sample was PBMCs or a T cell subset sorted from them (not recorded which). These receptors were collected from a man between 18 and 35 years old who had mild COVID-19 (a few samples of this study predate the infection). Cell type and time point are not known.

The chain combines TRBV10-1 with TRBJ2-7, with unresolved D. CDR1 WNHNN and CDR2 SYGVQD come from the germline V gene (reference sequence). Trimming pared 2 bases from V and 6 bases from J, leaving 14 bases between. This CDR3 region has 14 residues. CDR3 DNA sequence: TGCGCCAGCAGTGAGAAAAGGATTACGAGCGAGCAGTACTTC. Encoded protein: CASSEKRITSEQYF.

The V and J genes are TRBV27 and TRBJ2-2, with D possibly being TRBD2 (7 bases). Germline-derived CDR1 and CDR2 are MNHEY and SMNVEV (reference sequence). Between the trimmed V and J ends, which lost 3 bases and 8 bases, there was a span of 13 bases. The CDR3 contains 14 residues. CDR3 DNA sequence: TGTGCCAGCAGTTTGCGGGGGCTAACAGGGGAGCTGTTTTTT. It yields the protein CASSLRGLTGELFF.